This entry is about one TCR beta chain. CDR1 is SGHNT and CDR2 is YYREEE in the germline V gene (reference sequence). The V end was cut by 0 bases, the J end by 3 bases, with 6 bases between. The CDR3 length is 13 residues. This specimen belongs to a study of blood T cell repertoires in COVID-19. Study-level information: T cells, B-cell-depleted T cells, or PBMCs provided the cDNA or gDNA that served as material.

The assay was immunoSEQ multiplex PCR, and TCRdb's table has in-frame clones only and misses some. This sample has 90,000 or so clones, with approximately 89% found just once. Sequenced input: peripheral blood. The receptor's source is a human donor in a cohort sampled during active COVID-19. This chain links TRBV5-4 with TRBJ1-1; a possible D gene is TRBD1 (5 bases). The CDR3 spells CASSLVQDTEAFF. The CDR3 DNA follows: TGTGCCAGCAGCTTGGTACAGGACACTGAAGCTTTCTTT.